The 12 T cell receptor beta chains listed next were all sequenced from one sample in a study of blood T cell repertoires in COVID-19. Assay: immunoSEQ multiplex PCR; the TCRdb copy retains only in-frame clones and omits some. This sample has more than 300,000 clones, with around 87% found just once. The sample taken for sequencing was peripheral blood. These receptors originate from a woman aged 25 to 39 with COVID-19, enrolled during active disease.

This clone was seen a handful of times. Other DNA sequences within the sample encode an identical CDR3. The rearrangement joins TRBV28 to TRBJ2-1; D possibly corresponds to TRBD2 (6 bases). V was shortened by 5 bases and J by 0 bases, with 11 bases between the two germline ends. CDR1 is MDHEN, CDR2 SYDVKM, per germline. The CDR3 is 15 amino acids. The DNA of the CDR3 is TGTGCCAGCAGTCGCCGGGACTCCTCCTACAATGAGCAGTTCTTC. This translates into CASSRRDSSYNEQFF.

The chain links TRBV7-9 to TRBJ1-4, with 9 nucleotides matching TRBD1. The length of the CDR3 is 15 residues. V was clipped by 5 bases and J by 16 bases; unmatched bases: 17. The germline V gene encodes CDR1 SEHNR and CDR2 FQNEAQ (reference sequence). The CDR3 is CASSDPGQGLYVPFF. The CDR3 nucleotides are TGTGCCAGCAGCGATCCGGGACAGGGACTTTACGTACCGTTTTTT.

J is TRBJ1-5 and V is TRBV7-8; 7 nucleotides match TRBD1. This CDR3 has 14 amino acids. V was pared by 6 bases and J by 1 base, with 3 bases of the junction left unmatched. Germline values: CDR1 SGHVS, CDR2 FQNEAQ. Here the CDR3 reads CASSLDRSNQPQHF. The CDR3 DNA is TGTGCCAGCAGTCTGGACAGGAGCAATCAGCCCCAGCATTTT.

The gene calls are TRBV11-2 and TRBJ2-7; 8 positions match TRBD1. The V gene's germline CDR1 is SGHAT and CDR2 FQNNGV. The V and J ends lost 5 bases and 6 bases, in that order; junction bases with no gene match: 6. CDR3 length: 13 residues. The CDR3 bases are TGTGCCAGCAGCGTCGGGACAGGTGGCGAGCAGTACTTC. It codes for CASSVGTGGEQYF.

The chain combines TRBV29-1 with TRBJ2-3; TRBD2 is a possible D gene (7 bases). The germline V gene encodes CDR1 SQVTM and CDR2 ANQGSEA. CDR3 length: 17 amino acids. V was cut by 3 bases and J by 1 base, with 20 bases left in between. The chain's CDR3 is CSVDGRGRGFGTDTQYF. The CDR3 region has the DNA TGCAGCGTTGATGGGCGGGGGCGCGGGTTTGGCACAGATACGCAGTATTTT.

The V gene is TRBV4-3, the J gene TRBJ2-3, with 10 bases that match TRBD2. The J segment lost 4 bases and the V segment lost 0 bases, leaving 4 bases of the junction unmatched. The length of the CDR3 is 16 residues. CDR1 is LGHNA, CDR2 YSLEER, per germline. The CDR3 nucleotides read TGCGCCAGCAGCCAAGAAACAGCGGGAGGGCCAGATACGCAGTATTTT. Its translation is CASSQETAGGPDTQYF.

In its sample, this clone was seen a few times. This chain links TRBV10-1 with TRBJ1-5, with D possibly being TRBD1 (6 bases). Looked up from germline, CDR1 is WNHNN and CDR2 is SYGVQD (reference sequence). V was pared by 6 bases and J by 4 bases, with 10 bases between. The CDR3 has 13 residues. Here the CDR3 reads CASRDSPNQPQHF. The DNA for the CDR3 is TGCGCCAGCAGGGACAGTCCGAATCAGCCCCAGCATTTT.

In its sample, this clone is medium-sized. The CDR3 region is CASSYGRTGNFEAFF. The CDR3 coding sequence is TGTGCCAGCAGTTACGGCAGGACAGGGAATTTTGAAGCTTTCTTT. The chain joins TRBV6-6 to TRBJ1-1; TRBD1 agrees at 8 bases. Germline trimming cut 2 bases from V and 7 bases from J; bases unmatched to any gene: 9. Per the germline V gene, CDR1 is MNHNY and CDR2 is SVGAGI (reference sequence). This CDR3 has 15 amino acids.

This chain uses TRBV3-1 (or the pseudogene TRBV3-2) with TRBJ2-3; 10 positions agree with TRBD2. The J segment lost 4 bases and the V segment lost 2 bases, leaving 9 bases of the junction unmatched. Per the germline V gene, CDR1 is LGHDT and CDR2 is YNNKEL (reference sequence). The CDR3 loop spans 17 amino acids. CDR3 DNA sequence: TGTGCCAGCAGCCAATCCCTCCTAGCGGGAGTCGCAGATACGCAGTATTTT. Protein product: CASSQSLLAGVADTQYF.

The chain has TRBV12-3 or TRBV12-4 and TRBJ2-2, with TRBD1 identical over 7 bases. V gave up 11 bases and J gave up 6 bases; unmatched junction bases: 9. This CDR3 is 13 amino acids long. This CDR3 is CASDRVGSGELFF. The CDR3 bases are TGTGCCTCCGACAGGGTCGGGTCCGGGGAGCTGTTTTTT.

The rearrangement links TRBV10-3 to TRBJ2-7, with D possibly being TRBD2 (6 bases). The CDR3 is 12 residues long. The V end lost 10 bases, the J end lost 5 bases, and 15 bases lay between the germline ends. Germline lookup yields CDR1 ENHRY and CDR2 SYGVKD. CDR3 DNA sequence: TGTGCCACCCAGACTAGTTTCCACGAGCAGTACTTC. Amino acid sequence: CATQTSFHEQYF.

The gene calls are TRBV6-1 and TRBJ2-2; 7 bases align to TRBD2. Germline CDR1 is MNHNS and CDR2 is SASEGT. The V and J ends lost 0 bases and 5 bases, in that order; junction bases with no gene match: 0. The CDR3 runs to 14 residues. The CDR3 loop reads CASSEARGTGELFF. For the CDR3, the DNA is TGTGCCAGCAGTGAAGCGCGGGGGACCGGGGAGCTGTTTTTT.